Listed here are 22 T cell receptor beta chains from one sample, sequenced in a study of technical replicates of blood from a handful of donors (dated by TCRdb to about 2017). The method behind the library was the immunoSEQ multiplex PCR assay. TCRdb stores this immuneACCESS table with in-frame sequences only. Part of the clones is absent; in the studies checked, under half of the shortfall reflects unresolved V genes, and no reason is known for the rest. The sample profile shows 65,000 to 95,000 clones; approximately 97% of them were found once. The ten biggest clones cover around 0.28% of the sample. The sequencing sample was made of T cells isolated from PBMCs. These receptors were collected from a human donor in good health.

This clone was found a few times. The CDR3 spells CASSPGGTGELFF. CDR3 DNA: TGTGCCAGCAGCCCAGGGGGCACCGGGGAGCTGTTTTTT. This rearrangement joins TRBV13 to TRBJ2-2; TRBD1 aligns across 7 bases. V was clipped by 5 bases and J by 4 bases; unmatched bases: 1. The CDR3 spans 13 residues. CDR1 and CDR2 from the germline V gene are PRHDT and FYEKMQ (reference sequence). The complete variable domain, with remaining parts taken from reference TRBV13 and TRBJ2-2, reads AAGVIQSPRHLIKEKRETATLKCYPIPRHDTVYWYQQGPGQDPQFLISFYEKMQSDKGSIPDRFSAQQFSDYHSELNMSSLELGDSALYFCASSPGGTGELFFGEGSRLTVL.

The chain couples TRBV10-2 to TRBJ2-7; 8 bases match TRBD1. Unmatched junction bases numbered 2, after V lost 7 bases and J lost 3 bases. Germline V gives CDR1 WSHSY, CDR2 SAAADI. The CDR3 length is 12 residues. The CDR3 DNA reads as TGCGCCAGCAAGACAGGGGACTACGAGCAGTACTTC. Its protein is CASKTGDYEQYF.

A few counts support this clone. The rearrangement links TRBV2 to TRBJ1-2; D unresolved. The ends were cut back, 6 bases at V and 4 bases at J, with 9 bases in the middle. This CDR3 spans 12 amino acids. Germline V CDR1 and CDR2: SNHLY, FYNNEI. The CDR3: CASRRLSYGYTF. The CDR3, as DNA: TGTGCCAGCAGGAGATTGTCCTATGGCTACACCTTC.

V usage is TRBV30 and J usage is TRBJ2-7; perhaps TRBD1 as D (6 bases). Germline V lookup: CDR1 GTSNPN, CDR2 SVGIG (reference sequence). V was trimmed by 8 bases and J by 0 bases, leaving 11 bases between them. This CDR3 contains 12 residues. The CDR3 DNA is TGTGCCCTCCGGGACACCTCCTACGAGCAGTACTTC. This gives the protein CALRDTSYEQYF.

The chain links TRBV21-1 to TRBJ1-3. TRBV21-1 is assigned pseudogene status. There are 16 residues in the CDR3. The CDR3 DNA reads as TGTGCCAGCAGCCAGGTGGGGGGGCCGACAGGAAACACCATATATTTT. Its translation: CASSQVGGPTGNTIYF.

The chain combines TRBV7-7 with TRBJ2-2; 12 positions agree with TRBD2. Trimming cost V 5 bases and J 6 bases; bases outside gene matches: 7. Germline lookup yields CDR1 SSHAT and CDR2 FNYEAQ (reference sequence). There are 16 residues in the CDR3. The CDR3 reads CASSPRTSGNAGELFF. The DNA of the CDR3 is TGTGCCAGCAGCCCTCGGACTAGCGGGAATGCCGGGGAGCTGTTTTTT.

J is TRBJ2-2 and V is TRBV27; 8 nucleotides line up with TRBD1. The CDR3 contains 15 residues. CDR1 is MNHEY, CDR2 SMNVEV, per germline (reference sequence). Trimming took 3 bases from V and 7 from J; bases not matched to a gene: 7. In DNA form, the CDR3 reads TGTGCCAGCAGTTTCGGGCAGGGGGCGCGCGGGGAGCTGTTTTTT. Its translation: CASSFGQGARGELFF.

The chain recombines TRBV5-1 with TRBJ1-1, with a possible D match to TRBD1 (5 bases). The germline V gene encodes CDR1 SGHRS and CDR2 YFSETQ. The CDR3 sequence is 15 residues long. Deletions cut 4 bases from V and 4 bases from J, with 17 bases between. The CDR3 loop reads CASSLGLLSSTEAFF. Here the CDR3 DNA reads TGCGCCAGCAGCCTGGGACTCCTATCGAGCACTGAAGCTTTCTTT.

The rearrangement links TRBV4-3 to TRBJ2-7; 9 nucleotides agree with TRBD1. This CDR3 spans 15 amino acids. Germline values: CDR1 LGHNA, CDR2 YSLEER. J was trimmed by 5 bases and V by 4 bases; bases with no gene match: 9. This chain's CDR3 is CASSLAGQGFHEQYF. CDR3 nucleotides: TGCGCCAGCAGCCTCGCGGGACAGGGATTCCACGAGCAGTACTTC.

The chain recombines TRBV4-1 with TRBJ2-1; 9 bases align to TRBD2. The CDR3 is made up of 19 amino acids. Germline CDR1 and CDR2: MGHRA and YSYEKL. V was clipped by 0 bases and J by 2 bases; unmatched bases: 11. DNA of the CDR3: TGCGCCAGCAGCCAAGAAGACTCATTAGCGGGAGATGCCTACAATGAGCAGTTCTTC. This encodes CASSQEDSLAGDAYNEQFF.

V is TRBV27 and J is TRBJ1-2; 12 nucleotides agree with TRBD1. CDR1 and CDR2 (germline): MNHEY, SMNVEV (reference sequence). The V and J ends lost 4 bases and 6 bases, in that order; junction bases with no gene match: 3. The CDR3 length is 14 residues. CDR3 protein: CASSWDRGRDGYTF. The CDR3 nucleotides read TGTGCCAGCAGTTGGGACAGGGGGCGAGATGGCTACACCTTC.

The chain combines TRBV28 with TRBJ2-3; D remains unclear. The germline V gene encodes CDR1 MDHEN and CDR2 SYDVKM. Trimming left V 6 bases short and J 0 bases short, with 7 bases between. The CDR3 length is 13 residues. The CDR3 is CASSPASTDTQYF. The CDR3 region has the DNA TGTGCCAGCAGCCCCGCGAGCACAGATACGCAGTATTTT.

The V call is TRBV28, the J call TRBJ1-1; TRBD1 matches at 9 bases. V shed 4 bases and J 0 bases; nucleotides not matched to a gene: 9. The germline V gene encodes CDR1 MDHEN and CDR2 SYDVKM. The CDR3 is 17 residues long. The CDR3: CASSSQGAVVVNTEAFF. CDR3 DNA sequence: TGTGCCAGCAGTTCACAGGGGGCGGTGGTAGTGAACACTGAAGCTTTCTTT.

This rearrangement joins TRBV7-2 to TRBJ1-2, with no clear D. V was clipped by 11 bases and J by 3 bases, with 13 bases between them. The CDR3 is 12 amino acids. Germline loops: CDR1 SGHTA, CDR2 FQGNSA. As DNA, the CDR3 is TGTGCCGGCGAGGGCAGTTACTATGGCTACACCTTC. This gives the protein CAGEGSYYGYTF.

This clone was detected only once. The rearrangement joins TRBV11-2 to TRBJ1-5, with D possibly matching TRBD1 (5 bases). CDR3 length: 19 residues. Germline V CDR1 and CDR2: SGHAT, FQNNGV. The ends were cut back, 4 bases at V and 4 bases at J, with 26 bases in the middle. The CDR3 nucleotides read TGTGCCAGCAGCTCGTTGCTGGGCAGGGACTATGGGCATAATCAGCCCCAGCATTTT. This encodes CASSSLLGRDYGHNQPQHF.

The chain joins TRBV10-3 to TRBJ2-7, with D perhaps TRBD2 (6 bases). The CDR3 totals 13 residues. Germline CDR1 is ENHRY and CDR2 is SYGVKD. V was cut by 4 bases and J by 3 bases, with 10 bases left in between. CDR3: CAISGDSSYEQYF. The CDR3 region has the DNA TGTGCCATCAGTGGGGACTCAAGCTACGAGCAGTACTTC.

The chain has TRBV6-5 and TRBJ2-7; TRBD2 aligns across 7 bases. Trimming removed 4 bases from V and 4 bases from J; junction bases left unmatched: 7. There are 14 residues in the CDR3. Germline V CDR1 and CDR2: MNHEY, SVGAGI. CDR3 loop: CASSSPSGRYEQYF. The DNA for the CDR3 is TGTGCCAGCAGTTCACCTAGCGGACGGTACGAGCAGTACTTC.

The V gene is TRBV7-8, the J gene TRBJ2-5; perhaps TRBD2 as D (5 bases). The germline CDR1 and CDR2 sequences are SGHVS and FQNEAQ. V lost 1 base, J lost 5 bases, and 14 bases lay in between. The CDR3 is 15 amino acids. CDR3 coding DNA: TGTGCCAGCAGCTTAGGCCCCGGGATTCAGGAGACCCAGTACTTC. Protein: CASSLGPGIQETQYF.

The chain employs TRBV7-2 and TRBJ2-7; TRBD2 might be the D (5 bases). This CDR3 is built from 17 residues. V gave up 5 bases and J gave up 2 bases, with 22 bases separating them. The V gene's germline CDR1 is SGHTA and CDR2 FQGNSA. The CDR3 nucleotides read TGTGCCAGCAGCCCCAAAAATGGACTCCATGGGACCTACGAGCAGTACTTC. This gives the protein CASSPKNGLHGTYEQYF.

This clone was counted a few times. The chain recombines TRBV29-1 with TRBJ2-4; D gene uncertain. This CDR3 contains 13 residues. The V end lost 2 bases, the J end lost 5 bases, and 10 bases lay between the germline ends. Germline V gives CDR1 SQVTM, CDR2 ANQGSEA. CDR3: CSVERLSENIQYF. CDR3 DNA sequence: TGCAGCGTTGAACGTCTCAGTGAAAACATTCAGTACTTC.

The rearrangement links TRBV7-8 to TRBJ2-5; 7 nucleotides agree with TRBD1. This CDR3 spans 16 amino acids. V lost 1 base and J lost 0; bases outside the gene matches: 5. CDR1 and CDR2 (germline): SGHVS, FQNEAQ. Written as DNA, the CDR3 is TGTGCCAGCAGCTTAGAAAGGGGGACAGACCAAGAGACCCAGTACTTC. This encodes CASSLERGTDQETQYF.

The CDR3 is CASSPSGYHWGYTF. In DNA form, the CDR3 reads TGTGCCAGCAGCCCCTCGGGGTACCACTGGGGCTACACCTTC. The V gene is TRBV5-4, the J gene TRBJ1-2; no reliable D call. Germline CDR1 and CDR2: SGHNT and YYREEE (reference sequence). Trimming took off 4 bases at V and 8 bases at J, with 18 bases between the two ends. The length of the CDR3 is 14 residues.